The rows below give T cell receptor beta chains drawn from one sample of a study of T-cell reconstitution after alpha-beta-depleted transplantation in children. TCRdb reanalysed the PCR reads using MiXCR and keeps one entry per CDR3 protein. Among roughly 100,000 distinct CDR3 sequences listed, 7% to 8% were seen once. The specimen comprised PBMCs, sampled before TCRalphabeta/CD19-depleted stem cell transplant. The receptors were sampled from a boy aged 2 to 10 with acute lymphoblastic leukemia, due to receive a stem cell transplant. The CDR3 runs from the conserved cysteine through the conserved F or W. Each record gives: CDR3 DNA, CDR3 protein, clone size, V gene, D gene, J gene. D genes are given only for firm matches. Size is omitted from some rows. Given values are once, few, many or a class for expanded clones.

CDR3 DNA: TGTGCCACCAGCACCCTTCGGGGACTAGGCCAAGAGACCCAGTACTTC
CDR3 protein: CATSTLRGLGQETQYF
clone size: few
V gene: TRBV15
D gene: TRBD2
J gene: TRBJ2-5

CDR3 DNA: TGTGCCAGCAGCCAAGTGAGTGGCACTGAAGCTTTCTTT
CDR3 protein: CASSQVSGTEAFF
clone size: many
V gene: TRBV3-1
D gene: -
J gene: TRBJ1-1

CDR3 DNA: TGCGCCAGCAGCTTGTTAGGGGCCTCGAACACTGAAGCTTTCTTT
CDR3 protein: CASSLLGASNTEAFF
clone size: many
V gene: TRBV5-1
D gene: -
J gene: TRBJ1-1

CDR3 DNA: TGTGCCAGCAGTATCGGGCCAAGCACAGATACGCAGTATTTT
CDR3 protein: CASSIGPSTDTQYF
clone size: many
V gene: TRBV28
D gene: -
J gene: TRBJ2-3

CDR3 DNA: TGTGCCAGCAGACTTCAGGGGAACACTGAAGCTTTCTTT
CDR3 protein: CASRLQGNTEAFF
clone size: few
V gene: TRBV12-3/TRBV12-4
D gene: -
J gene: TRBJ1-1

CDR3 DNA: TGTGCCAGCAGTCAACCGGGACAAACCTACGAGCAGTACTTC
CDR3 protein: CASSQPGQTYEQYF
clone size: -
V gene: TRBV6-1
D gene: -
J gene: TRBJ2-7

CDR3 DNA: TGTGCCAGCAGTTTACAGGGTTCTGGCTACACCTTC
CDR3 protein: CASSLQGSGYTF
clone size: many
V gene: TRBV28
D gene: -
J gene: TRBJ1-2

CDR3 DNA: TGTGCCAGCACCCCAAGGGGCGGGCCAGGACGCATGAACACTGAAGCTTTCTTT
CDR3 protein: CASTPRGGPGRMNTEAFF
clone size: many
V gene: TRBV27
D gene: -
J gene: TRBJ1-1

CDR3 DNA: TGTGCCAGCAGCTTCGGAGGGACCAACACCGGGGAGCTGTTTTTT
CDR3 protein: CASSFGGTNTGELFF
clone size: many
V gene: TRBV5-6
D gene: -
J gene: TRBJ2-2

CDR3 DNA: TGCGCCAGCAGCCAAACGACGACAGATACGCAGTATTTT
CDR3 protein: CASSQTTTDTQYF
clone size: few
V gene: TRBV4-3
D gene: -
J gene: TRBJ2-3

CDR3 DNA: TGTGCCAGCAGTGGTAGCGGGGGGGTCAAACTTGAGCAGTTCTTC
CDR3 protein: CASSGSGGVKLEQFF
clone size: -
V gene: TRBV6-1
D gene: TRBD2
J gene: TRBJ2-1

CDR3 DNA: TGCAGTGCCCCCCGCGGTGAGCAGTTCTTC
CDR3 protein: CSAPRGEQFF
clone size: -
V gene: TRBV20-1
D gene: -
J gene: TRBJ2-1

CDR3 DNA: TGTGCCAGCAGTTCAGGAGGGGGGGACACAGATACGCAGTATTTT
CDR3 protein: CASSSGGGDTDTQYF
clone size: few
V gene: TRBV7-9
D gene: -
J gene: TRBJ2-3

CDR3 DNA: TGCGCCAGCAAGGGGTCTACGAACACCGGGGAGCTGTTTTTT
CDR3 protein: CASKGSTNTGELFF
clone size: few
V gene: TRBV5-1
D gene: -
J gene: TRBJ2-2

CDR3 DNA: TGTGCCAGCAGTTACCGGCAGGGGGCTTACCCCTACGAGCAGTACTTC
CDR3 protein: CASSYRQGAYPYEQYF
clone size: few
V gene: TRBV6-5
D gene: TRBD1
J gene: TRBJ2-7

CDR3 DNA: TGCGCCAGCAGCTTGGATCCGAACACTGAAGCTTTCTTT
CDR3 protein: CASSLDPNTEAFF
clone size: many
V gene: TRBV5-1
D gene: -
J gene: TRBJ1-1

CDR3 DNA: TGTGCCAGCAGTTTCGTTCCAGCGGGGGGGCCCCGCGAGCAGTTCTTC
CDR3 protein: CASSFVPAGGPREQFF
clone size: few
V gene: TRBV6-5
D gene: TRBD2
J gene: TRBJ2-1

CDR3 DNA: TGTGCCAGCAGTTCGCAAGTCCAAGAGACCCAGTACTTC
CDR3 protein: CASSSQVQETQYF
clone size: medium-sized
V gene: TRBV28
D gene: -
J gene: TRBJ2-5

CDR3 DNA: TGCGCCAGCAGCCTGACAGGGGAGGGCACAGATACGCAGTATTTT
CDR3 protein: CASSLTGEGTDTQYF
clone size: few
V gene: TRBV5-1
D gene: TRBD1
J gene: TRBJ2-3

CDR3 DNA: TGTGCCAGCAGGTGGTCAGGGGTCAACACAGATACGCAGTATTTT
CDR3 protein: CASRWSGVNTDTQYF
clone size: few
V gene: TRBV2
D gene: -
J gene: TRBJ2-3

CDR3 DNA: TGTGCCAGCAGTCCCCGTGAAAAACTGTTTTTT
CDR3 protein: CASSPREKLFF
clone size: -
V gene: TRBV28
D gene: -
J gene: TRBJ1-4

CDR3 DNA: TGTGCCAGCAGCTTAGTGTGGCAGCCCTGGGGTGAAAAACTGTTTTTT
CDR3 protein: CASSLVWQPWGEKLFF
clone size: few
V gene: TRBV11-2
D gene: -
J gene: TRBJ1-4

CDR3 DNA: TGTGCCAGCAGTTACAGGTTGAAGGGTTTTCAGCCCCAGCATTTT
CDR3 protein: CASSYRLKGFQPQHF
clone size: -
V gene: TRBV6-2/TRBV6-3
D gene: -
J gene: TRBJ1-5

CDR3 DNA: TGTGCCAGCAGTCCACCGGGGAACACTGAAGCTTTCTTT
CDR3 protein: CASSPPGNTEAFF
clone size: many
V gene: TRBV28
D gene: -
J gene: TRBJ1-1

CDR3 DNA: TGCAGTGCTCCGCCCCGAGCCCTGACCTACGAGCAGTACTTC
CDR3 protein: CSAPPRALTYEQYF
clone size: -
V gene: TRBV20-1
D gene: -
J gene: TRBJ2-7

CDR3 DNA: TGCAGTGCTAGTTCGTCATACACTGAAGCTTTCTTT
CDR3 protein: CSASSSYTEAFF
clone size: -
V gene: TRBV20-1
D gene: -
J gene: TRBJ1-1

CDR3 DNA: TGCAGTGCCCGCGCTCCTAGCGGGGGAGACTACGAGCAGTACTTC
CDR3 protein: CSARAPSGGDYEQYF
clone size: -
V gene: TRBV20-1
D gene: TRBD2
J gene: TRBJ2-7

CDR3 DNA: TGCAGTGCGATATTACAGGGGCATGGCTACACCTTC
CDR3 protein: CSAILQGHGYTF
clone size: few
V gene: TRBV20-1
D gene: TRBD1
J gene: TRBJ1-2

CDR3 DNA: TGTGCCAGCTCCCGGGTCGGCGGGGCGGGGACCCAGTACTTC
CDR3 protein: CASSRVGGAGTQYF
clone size: few
V gene: TRBV6-1
D gene: -
J gene: TRBJ2-5

CDR3 DNA: TGTGCCAGCTCACCACCCTTGAGAGAGGCCTATGGCTACACCTTC
CDR3 protein: CASSPPLREAYGYTF
clone size: many
V gene: TRBV18
D gene: -
J gene: TRBJ1-2

CDR3 DNA: TGCGCCAGCAGCCAAAGACTAGCGGGGGAGAGTGAGACCCAGTACTTC
CDR3 protein: CASSQRLAGESETQYF
clone size: many
V gene: TRBV5-1
D gene: TRBD2
J gene: TRBJ2-5

CDR3 DNA: TGTGCCAGCAGTTCCTACAGGGGTAGCTATGGCTACACCTTC
CDR3 protein: CASSSYRGSYGYTF
clone size: -
V gene: TRBV6-5
D gene: TRBD1
J gene: TRBJ1-2

CDR3 DNA: TGCGCCAGCAGGCTTGGGTGGACCAATGAAGCTTTCTTT
CDR3 protein: CASRLGWTNEAFF
clone size: -
V gene: TRBV5-1
D gene: -
J gene: TRBJ1-1

CDR3 DNA: TGTGCCAGCAGTGAATGGGTAGGGACCTACGAGCAGTACTTC
CDR3 protein: CASSEWVGTYEQYF
clone size: many
V gene: TRBV6-1
D gene: -
J gene: TRBJ2-7

CDR3 DNA: TGCAGTGCTGCCGGGACAGACAACACTGAAGCTTTCTTT
CDR3 protein: CSAAGTDNTEAFF
clone size: -
V gene: TRBV20-1
D gene: TRBD1
J gene: TRBJ1-1

CDR3 DNA: TGCAGCGTTGCTTGGGGCGGGGGGGGGCTCGATACGCAGTATTTT
CDR3 protein: CSVAWGGGGLDTQYF
clone size: few
V gene: TRBV29-1
D gene: TRBD2
J gene: TRBJ2-3

CDR3 DNA: TGTGCCAGCAGCTTGGAGTCCGGGGGGGCCCCACGGGGGACGCAGTATTTT
CDR3 protein: CASSLESGGAPRGTQYF
clone size: many
V gene: TRBV5-8
D gene: TRBD2
J gene: TRBJ2-3

CDR3 DNA: TGTGCCAGCAGTGAGGTGGGGGCAAGCACAGATACGCAGTATTTT
CDR3 protein: CASSEVGASTDTQYF
clone size: -
V gene: TRBV6-1
D gene: -
J gene: TRBJ2-3

CDR3 DNA: TGCAGCGTTTTTAAGGGTGGCACTGAAGCTTTCTTT
CDR3 protein: CSVFKGGTEAFF
clone size: many
V gene: TRBV29-1
D gene: -
J gene: TRBJ1-1

CDR3 DNA: TGTGCCACCAGTTCGAGGGCAGACTCTGGAAACACCATATATTTT
CDR3 protein: CATSSRADSGNTIYF
clone size: few
V gene: TRBV24-1
D gene: -
J gene: TRBJ1-3

CDR3 DNA: TGCAGTGCTAGGGTAGACAGTCCCGGGTATCAGCCCCAGCATTTT
CDR3 protein: CSARVDSPGYQPQHF
clone size: many
V gene: TRBV20-1
D gene: -
J gene: TRBJ1-5

CDR3 DNA: TGTGCCAGCAGTTTATCAACAGTCACTGAAGCTTTCTTT
CDR3 protein: CASSLSTVTEAFF
clone size: many
V gene: TRBV27
D gene: -
J gene: TRBJ1-1

CDR3 DNA: TGTGCCAGTAGTATGGGTAGGGGACTACGCAATGAGCAGTTCTTC
CDR3 protein: CASSMGRGLRNEQFF
clone size: many
V gene: TRBV19
D gene: TRBD2
J gene: TRBJ2-1

CDR3 DNA: TGTGCCAGCACGATTATACCGGGACAGAAAAGATACGAGCAGTACTTC
CDR3 protein: CASTIIPGQKRYEQYF
clone size: many
V gene: TRBV5-5
D gene: TRBD1
J gene: TRBJ2-7

CDR3 DNA: TGTGCCAGCAGCTTAGCGGGGGGGAACACAGATAAGCAGTATTTT
CDR3 protein: CASSLAGGNTDKQYF
clone size: -
V gene: TRBV7-2
D gene: TRBD2
J gene: TRBJ2-3

CDR3 DNA: TGTGCCAGCAGCTTGGACAGGGGGCGCAGGGGCTACACCTTC
CDR3 protein: CASSLDRGRRGYTF
clone size: -
V gene: TRBV5-5
D gene: TRBD1
J gene: TRBJ1-2

CDR3 DNA: TGTGCCAGCAGTCGCGGGAGCAGCACAGATACGCAGTATTTT
CDR3 protein: CASSRGSSTDTQYF
clone size: many
V gene: TRBV6-1
D gene: TRBD2
J gene: TRBJ2-3

CDR3 DNA: TGCAGTGCTCTAAATGCCCCACTAGAAAACTATGGCTACACCTTC
CDR3 protein: CSALNAPLENYGYTF
clone size: few
V gene: TRBV20-1
D gene: -
J gene: TRBJ1-2

CDR3 DNA: TGCAGTGCTAGGTCACTAGCGGGGGGGGACAATGAGCAGTTCTTC
CDR3 protein: CSARSLAGGDNEQFF
clone size: many
V gene: TRBV20-1
D gene: TRBD2
J gene: TRBJ2-1